Below, 17 T cell receptor beta chains from the same sample are listed, as sequenced in a study of T-cell memory formation after mild COVID-19. TCRdb re-derived calls from the 5' RACE reads in MiXCR, one entry per CDR3 protein. Among hundreds of thousands of distinct CDR3 sequences listed, approximately 15% were seen once. Sequences were obtained from PBMCs or a T cell subset sorted from them (not recorded which). The receptors here all came from an adult woman who had mild COVID-19 (a few samples of this study predate the infection). Cell type and time point are not known.

The chain combines TRBV7-9 with TRBJ2-2; D not certain. The CDR3 sequence is 12 residues long. The V gene's germline CDR1 is SEHNR and CDR2 FQNEAQ (reference sequence). Deletions cut 7 bases from V and 6 bases from J, with 9 bases between. This CDR3 reads CASTPLSGELFF. The CDR3 DNA follows: TGTGCCAGCACCCCCTTGTCCGGGGAGCTGTTTTTT.

The V call is TRBV12-3 or TRBV12-4, the J call TRBJ1-4; possible D gene TRBD1, 5 bases. Trimming cost V 5 bases and J 7 bases, with 14 bases left between them. The CDR3 contains 14 residues. The CDR3, as DNA: TGTGCCAGCAGTCGGGGGGGAGCGCGTGAAAAACTGTTTTTT. This sequence encodes CASSRGGAREKLFF.

In DNA form, the CDR3 reads TGCGCCAGCAGCTTGTGGCGGGGACACCAAGAGACCCAGTACTTC. Protein product: CASSLWRGHQETQYF. This rearrangement joins TRBV5-1 to TRBJ2-5, with D maybe TRBD2 (6 bases). This CDR3 comprises 15 residues. V lost 1 base and J 0 bases, leaving 10 bases between the germline ends. Germline assignment: CDR1 SGHRS and CDR2 YFSETQ.

The table lists this clonotype with a few counts. The CDR3 loop reads CSVEEDGQLNTEAFF. DNA of the CDR3: TGCAGCGTTGAAGAGGACGGGCAATTGAACACTGAAGCTTTCTTT. The genes are TRBV29-1 and TRBJ1-1; D remains ambiguous. Germline V lookup: CDR1 SQVTM, CDR2 ANQGSEA. Trimming left V 0 bases short and J 0 bases short, with 11 bases between. The CDR3 is 15 residues long.

The V gene is TRBV4-3, the J gene TRBJ2-1; perhaps TRBD2 as D (6 bases). V lost 0 bases and J lost 4, with 16 bases in between. The CDR3 extends over 17 amino acids. Germline lookup yields CDR1 LGHNA and CDR2 YSLEER. Here the CDR3 reads CASSQDWGVSIYNEQFF. The CDR3, as DNA: TGCGCCAGCAGCCAAGATTGGGGGGTTTCCATTTACAATGAGCAGTTCTTC.

The gene calls are TRBV9 and TRBJ2-2, with 15 nucleotides matching TRBD2. This CDR3 is built from 17 residues. V shed 0 bases and J 5 bases; nucleotides not matched to a gene: 2. Germline lookup yields CDR1 SGDLS and CDR2 YYNGEE. The CDR3 region is CASSVAGTSGRTGELFF. The CDR3 DNA reads TGTGCCAGCAGCGTAGCTGGGACTAGCGGGAGGACCGGGGAGCTGTTTTTT.

The J gene is TRBJ2-3, the V gene TRBV5-1; D remains unclear. This CDR3 has 16 residues. Trimming left V 2 bases short and J 0 bases short, with 13 bases between. Germline V CDR1 and CDR2: SGHRS, YFSETQ. The CDR3 sequence: CASSFTAGSSTDTQYF. CDR3 DNA: TGCGCCAGCAGCTTCACAGCCGGTTCTAGCACAGATACGCAGTATTTT.

Notes on this clonotype: At one of its ends the junction is not consistent with the germline gene, which may arise from a read error. The genes are TRBV6-2 or TRBV6-3 and TRBJ1-5; D may be TRBD1 (5 bases). This CDR3 is 12 amino acids long. Germline V gives CDR1 MNHEY, CDR2 SVGEGT. CDR3 DNA: TGTGCCAGCAGTCAACCCCCGGGGCCCCCGCATTTT. Amino acid sequence: CASSQPPGPPHF.

This clonotype was seen a few times. The chain couples TRBV7-2 to TRBJ2-5, with D tentatively TRBD1 (5 bases). V was pared by 5 bases and J by 4 bases, with 17 bases between. The germline gives CDR1 SGHTA, CDR2 FQGNSA. There are 15 residues in the CDR3. The CDR3, as DNA: TGTGCCAGCAGCCGCCCTTCGACAGTCCGAGAGACCCAGTACTTC. It translates to CASSRPSTVRETQYF.

This clonotype was counted a few times. The V call is TRBV20-1, the J call TRBJ1-1, with D uncertain. Germline V gene sequence: CDR1 DFQATT, CDR2 SNEGSKA (reference sequence). This CDR3 region has 14 residues. Trimming stripped 5 bases from V and 0 bases from J, with 13 bases between. The CDR3 nucleotides are TGCAGTGCTCTTCCGGGGAGGATGAACACTGAAGCTTTCTTT. Its translation: CSALPGRMNTEAFF.

This clonotype occurred many times. The junction differs from germline at one of its ends, possibly a read error. The genes are TRBV18 and TRBJ1-1, with 9 nucleotides matching TRBD1. Per the germline V gene, CDR1 is KGHSH and CDR2 is LQKENI. The CDR3 extends over 15 amino acids. The CDR3 region has the DNA TGCGCCAGCAGCCCGGGACAGGGTACAAACACTGAAGCTTTCTTT. Translated, it gives CASSPGQGTNTEAFF.

This clonotype has just a few counts. The chain links TRBV27 to TRBJ1-1; 7 bases line up with TRBD1. Germline V lookup: CDR1 MNHEY, CDR2 SMNVEV (reference sequence). J was trimmed by 4 bases and V by 5 bases; bases with no gene match: 10. The CDR3 spans 15 residues. CDR3 coding DNA: TGTGCCAGCAGTCGTTTGACAGGGCTCGGCACTGAAGCTTTCTTT. It translates to CASSRLTGLGTEAFF.

There are a few counts of this clonotype. The chain links TRBV2 to TRBJ2-2, with 8 bases fitting TRBD2. The trim removed 7 bases at V and 0 bases at J, leaving 4 bases unmatched. Per germline, CDR1 SNHLY and CDR2 FYNNEI. CDR3 length: 15 amino acids. The CDR3 sequence is CASKEGLANTGELFF. DNA of the CDR3: TGTGCCAGCAAAGAGGGACTAGCGAACACCGGGGAGCTGTTTTTT.

This clonotype occurred many times. V and J are TRBV5-6 and TRBJ2-3, with TRBD1 identical over 8 bases. The ends lost 3 bases at V and 4 bases at J; junction bases unmatched: 1. Germline loops: CDR1 SGHDT, CDR2 YYEEEE. The CDR3 is made up of 13 amino acids. CDR3 amino acids: CASSSDRADTQYF. The CDR3 DNA follows: TGTGCCAGCAGCTCGGACAGGGCAGATACGCAGTATTTT.

The chain employs TRBV9 and TRBJ1-4, with D hard to call. Germline V gene lookup returns CDR1 SGDLS and CDR2 YYNGEE. Trimming took 3 bases from V and 5 from J, leaving 8 bases between them. The CDR3 contains 13 residues. The CDR3 coding sequence is TGTGCCAGCAGCGGAGCACTAAATGAAAAACTGTTTTTT. Protein: CASSGALNEKLFF.

The rearrangement uses TRBV29-1 and TRBJ2-7, with 9 bases that match TRBD1. This CDR3 comprises 13 residues. CDR1 and CDR2 (germline): SQVTM, ANQGSEA. With 8 bases clipped from V and 1 base from J, the junction kept 6 bases outside the gene matches. The CDR3 sequence is CSHRTGESYEQYF. The CDR3 region has the DNA TGCAGCCATAGGACAGGGGAGTCCTACGAGCAGTACTTC.

In its sample, this clonotype was seen a few times. The V gene is TRBV30, the J gene TRBJ1-5; 7 positions match TRBD1. Per the germline V gene, CDR1 is GTSNPN and CDR2 is SVGIG (reference sequence). Unmatched junction bases numbered 6, after V lost 0 bases and J lost 1 base. The CDR3 contains 16 residues. The CDR3 DNA reads TGTGCCTGGAGTGTACGGACAGGCTCGAGCAATCAGCCCCAGCATTTT. Translated, it gives CAWSVRTGSSNQPQHF. Full variable domain (outside the CDR3, taken from reference TRBV30 and TRBJ1-5): SQTIHQWPATLVQPVGSPLSLECTVEGTSNPNLYWYRQAAGRGLQLLFYSVGIGQISSEVPQNLSASRPQDRQFILSSKKLLLSDSGFYLCAWSVRTGSSNQPQHFGDGTRLSIL.